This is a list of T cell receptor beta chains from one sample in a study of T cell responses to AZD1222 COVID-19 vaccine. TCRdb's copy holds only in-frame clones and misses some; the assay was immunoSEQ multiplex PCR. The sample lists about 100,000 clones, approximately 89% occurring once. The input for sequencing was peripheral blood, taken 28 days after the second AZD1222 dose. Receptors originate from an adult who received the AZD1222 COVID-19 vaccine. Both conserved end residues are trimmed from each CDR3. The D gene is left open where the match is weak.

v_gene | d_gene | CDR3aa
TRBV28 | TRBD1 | ASSTVGQGGSPLH
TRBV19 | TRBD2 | ASSIQGLAGMAKNIQY
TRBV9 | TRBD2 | ASSNGLAGENEQF
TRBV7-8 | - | ASSSRPQLALQETQY
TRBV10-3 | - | AINPTGTNTEAF
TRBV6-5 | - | ASNQDRINQPQH
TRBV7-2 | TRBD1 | ASSFDRGRGYT
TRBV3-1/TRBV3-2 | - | ASSQDRFEQY
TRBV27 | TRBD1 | ASSLGDRGYNEQF
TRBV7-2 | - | ASTLRGGNQPQH
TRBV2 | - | ASSERGGNTEAF
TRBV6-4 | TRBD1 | ASSYTTGGGTEAF
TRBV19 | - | ASSRDAGVGEKLF